The clone carrying this TCR beta chain was seen a handful of times. The data derive from a study of blood T cells in healthy people across ages. The V end was cut by 0 bases, the J end by 6 bases, with 9 bases between. Germline CDR1 is SGHRS and CDR2 is YFSETQ. The CDR3 extends over 13 amino acids. Primed by a sample-barcoded 5' primer and a J-beta primer mix, a second PCR proceeded for about 6 to 11 cycles. TCRdb ran MiXCR on the 5' RACE reads and lists one entry per CDR3 protein. Here the sample spans some 850,000 distinct CDR3 sequences, under 30% being singletons. The data were also submitted as part of a second study, on T cells of mothers and their children.

Sample: blood. This sequence joins TRBV5-1 and TRBJ1-1; no definite D call. This sequence originates from a boy between 10 and 17 years old in good health. Here the CDR3 reads CASSLGSRSEAFF. The CDR3 coding sequence is TGCGCCAGCAGCTTGGGGTCGAGGTCTGAAGCTTTCTTT.